This record concerns one T cell receptor (beta chain) sequence. What it binds is not known. The data were obtained in a study of shared clonotypes between healthy human individuals. Study-wide background: Donors were a couple of women and a few men aged 18 to 49. Study-wide findings and caveats: Clonotype sharing levels among donors were expected to vary with sequencing depth.

The V gene lost 2 bases and the J gene lost 4 bases, with 6 bases spanning the gap. This CDR3 has 13 amino acids. Per germline, CDR1 SGHDT and CDR2 YYEEEE. TCRdb keeps only in-frame clones here, not all; method: immunoSEQ multiplex PCR. The data show just over 2,000,000 clones, over 85% seen once. Donors were healthy HIV-negative adults without recent acute infections or vaccinations. CD4+ cells underwent separation, giving CD45RA+ naive and CD45RA-negative memory subsets. The gene calls are TRBV5-6 and TRBJ2-2, with no clear D. Material: naive CD4+ T cells sorted from blood. Subset here: CD45RA+ positively selected. The receptor's source is a young man in good health. The CDR3 here is CASSFASTGELFF. CDR3 bases: TGTGCCAGCAGCTTTGCGAGCACCGGGGAGCTGTTTTTT.